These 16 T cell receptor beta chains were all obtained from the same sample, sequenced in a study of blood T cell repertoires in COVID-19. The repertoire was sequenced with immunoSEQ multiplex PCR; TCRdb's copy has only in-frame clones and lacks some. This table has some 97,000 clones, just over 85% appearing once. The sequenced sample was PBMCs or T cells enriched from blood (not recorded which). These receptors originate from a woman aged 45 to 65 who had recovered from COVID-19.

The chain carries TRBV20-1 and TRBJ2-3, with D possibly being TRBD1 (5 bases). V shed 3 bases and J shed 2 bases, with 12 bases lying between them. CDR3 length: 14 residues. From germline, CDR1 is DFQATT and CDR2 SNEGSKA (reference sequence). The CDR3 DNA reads TGCAGTGCTAGTTCAGACAGCTTCACAGATACGCAGTATTTT. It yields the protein CSASSDSFTDTQYF.

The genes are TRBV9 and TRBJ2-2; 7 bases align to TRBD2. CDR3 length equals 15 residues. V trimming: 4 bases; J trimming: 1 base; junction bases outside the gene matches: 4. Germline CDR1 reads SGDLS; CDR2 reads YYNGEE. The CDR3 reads CASSMPGGNTGELFF. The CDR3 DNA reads TGTGCCAGCAGCATGCCGGGGGGGAACACCGGGGAGCTGTTTTTT.

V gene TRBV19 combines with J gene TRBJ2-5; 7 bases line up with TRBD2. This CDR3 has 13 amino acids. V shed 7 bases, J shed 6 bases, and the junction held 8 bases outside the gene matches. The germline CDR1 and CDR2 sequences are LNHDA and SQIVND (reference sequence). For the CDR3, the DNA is TGTGCCAGTACGTTAGCGGGTGGGAAGACCCAGTACTTC. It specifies CASTLAGGKTQYF.

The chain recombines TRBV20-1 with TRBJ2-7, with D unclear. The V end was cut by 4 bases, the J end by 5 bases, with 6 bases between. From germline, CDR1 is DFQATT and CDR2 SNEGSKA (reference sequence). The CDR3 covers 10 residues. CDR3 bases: TGCAGTGCTACCGGTCACGAGCAGTACTTC. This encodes CSATGHEQYF.

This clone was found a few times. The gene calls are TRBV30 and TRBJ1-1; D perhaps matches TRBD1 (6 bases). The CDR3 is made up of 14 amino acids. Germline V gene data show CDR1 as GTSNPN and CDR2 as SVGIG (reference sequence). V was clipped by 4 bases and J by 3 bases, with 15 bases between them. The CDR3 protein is CAWTLQGSHTEAFF. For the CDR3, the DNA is TGTGCCTGGACTCTACAGGGAAGCCACACTGAAGCTTTCTTT.

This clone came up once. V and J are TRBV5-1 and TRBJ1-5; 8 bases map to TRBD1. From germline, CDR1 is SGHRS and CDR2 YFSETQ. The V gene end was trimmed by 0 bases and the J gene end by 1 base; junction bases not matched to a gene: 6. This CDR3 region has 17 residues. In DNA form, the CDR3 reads TGCGCCAGCAGCTTGGGTCTGGACAGGGCGAGCAATCAGCCCCAGCATTTT. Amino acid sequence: CASSLGLDRASNQPQHF.

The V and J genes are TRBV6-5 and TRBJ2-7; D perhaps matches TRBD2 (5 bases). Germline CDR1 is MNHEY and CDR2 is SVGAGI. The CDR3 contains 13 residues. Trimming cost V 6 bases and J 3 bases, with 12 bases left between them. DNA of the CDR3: TGTGCCAGCAGACCGAGCGGATTCTACGAGCAGTACTTC. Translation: CASRPSGFYEQYF.

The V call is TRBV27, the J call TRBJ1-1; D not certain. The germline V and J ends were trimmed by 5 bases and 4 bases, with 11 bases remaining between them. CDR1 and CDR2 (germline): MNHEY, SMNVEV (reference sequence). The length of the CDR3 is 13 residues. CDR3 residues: CASSPRYSTEAFF. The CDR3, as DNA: TGTGCCAGCAGTCCCAGGTATTCCACTGAAGCTTTCTTT.

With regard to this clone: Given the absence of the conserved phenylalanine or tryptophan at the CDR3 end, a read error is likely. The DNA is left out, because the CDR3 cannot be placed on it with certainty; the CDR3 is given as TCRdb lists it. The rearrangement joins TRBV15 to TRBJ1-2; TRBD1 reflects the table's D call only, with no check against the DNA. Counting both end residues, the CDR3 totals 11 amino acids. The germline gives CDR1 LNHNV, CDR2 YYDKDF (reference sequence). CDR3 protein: CATSCSDSRIP.

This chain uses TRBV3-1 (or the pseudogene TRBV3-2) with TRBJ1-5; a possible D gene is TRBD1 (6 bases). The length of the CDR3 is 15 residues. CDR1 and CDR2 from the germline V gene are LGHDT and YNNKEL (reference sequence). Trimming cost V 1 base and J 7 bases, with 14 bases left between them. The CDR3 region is CASSQGAGVGQPQHF. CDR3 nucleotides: TGTGCCAGCAGCCAAGGAGCAGGGGTCGGGCAGCCCCAGCATTTT.

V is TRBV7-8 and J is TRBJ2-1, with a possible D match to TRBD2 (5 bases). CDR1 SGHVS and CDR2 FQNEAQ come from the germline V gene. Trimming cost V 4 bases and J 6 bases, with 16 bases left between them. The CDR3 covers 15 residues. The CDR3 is CASSSGLLGSNEQFF. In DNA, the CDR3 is TGTGCCAGCAGCTCCGGACTCTTAGGGTCCAATGAGCAGTTCTTC.

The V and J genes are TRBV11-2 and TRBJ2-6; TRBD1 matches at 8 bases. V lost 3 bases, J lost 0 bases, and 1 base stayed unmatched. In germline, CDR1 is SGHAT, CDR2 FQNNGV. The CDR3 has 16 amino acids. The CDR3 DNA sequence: TGTGCCAGCAGCTTGACAGGGGCCTCTGGGGCCAACGTCCTGACTTTC. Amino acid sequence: CASSLTGASGANVLTF.

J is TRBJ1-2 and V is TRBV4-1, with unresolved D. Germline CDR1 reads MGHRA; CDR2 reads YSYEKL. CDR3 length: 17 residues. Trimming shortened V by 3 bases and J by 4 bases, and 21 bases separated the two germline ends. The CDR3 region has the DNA TGCGCCAGCAGCCATCCCGGACGGGAGCGGATTGGCTATGGCTACACCTTC. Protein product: CASSHPGRERIGYGYTF.

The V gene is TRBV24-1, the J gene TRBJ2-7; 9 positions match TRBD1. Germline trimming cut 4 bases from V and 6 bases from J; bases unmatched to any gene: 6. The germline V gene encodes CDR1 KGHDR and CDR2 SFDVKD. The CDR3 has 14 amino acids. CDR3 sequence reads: CATSDPDRGGEQYF. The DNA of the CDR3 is TGTGCCACCAGTGACCCGGACAGGGGAGGCGAGCAGTACTTC.

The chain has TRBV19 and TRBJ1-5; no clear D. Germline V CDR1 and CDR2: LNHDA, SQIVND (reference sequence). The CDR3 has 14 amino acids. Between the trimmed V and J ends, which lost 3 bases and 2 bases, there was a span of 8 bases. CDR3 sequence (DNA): TGTGCCAGTAGTATTCTGGCCGGCAATCAGCCCCAGCATTTT. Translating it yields CASSILAGNQPQHF.

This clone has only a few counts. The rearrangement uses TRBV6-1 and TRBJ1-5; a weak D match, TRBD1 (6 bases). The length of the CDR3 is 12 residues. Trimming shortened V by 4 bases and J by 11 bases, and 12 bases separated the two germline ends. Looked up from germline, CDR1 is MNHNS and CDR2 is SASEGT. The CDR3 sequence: CASSVARQAQHF. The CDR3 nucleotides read TGTGCCAGCAGTGTAGCTCGACAGGCCCAGCATTTT.